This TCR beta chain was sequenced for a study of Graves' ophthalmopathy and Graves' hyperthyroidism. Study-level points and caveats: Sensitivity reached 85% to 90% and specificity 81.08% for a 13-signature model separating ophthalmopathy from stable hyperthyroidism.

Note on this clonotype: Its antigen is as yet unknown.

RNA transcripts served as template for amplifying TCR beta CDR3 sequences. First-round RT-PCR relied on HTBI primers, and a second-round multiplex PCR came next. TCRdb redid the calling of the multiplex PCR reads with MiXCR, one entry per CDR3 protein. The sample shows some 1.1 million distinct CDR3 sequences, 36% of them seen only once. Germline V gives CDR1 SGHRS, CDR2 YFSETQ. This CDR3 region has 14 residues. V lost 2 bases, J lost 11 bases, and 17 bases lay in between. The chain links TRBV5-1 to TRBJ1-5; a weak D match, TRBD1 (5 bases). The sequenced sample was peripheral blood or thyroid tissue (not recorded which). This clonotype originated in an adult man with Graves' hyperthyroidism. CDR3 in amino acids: CASSFAGVEETQHF. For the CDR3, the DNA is TGCGCCAGCAGCTTTGCGGGGGTGGAAGAGACCCAGCATTTT.